Listed below are T cell receptor beta chains from one sample, sequenced in a study of cytomegalovirus exposure and HLA in healthy donors. Here immunoSEQ multiplex PCR was the method, and the copy in TCRdb shows in-frame clones only, minus some. The table has about 220,000 clones, over 65% seen once; the top ten hold roughly 0.62%. Sequenced material: PBMCs. The receptors here all came from a young man in good health and CMV-seronegative. The CDR3 runs from the conserved cysteine through the conserved F or W. Each record gives: V gene, J gene, clone size, D gene, CDR3 DNA, CDR3 protein. D genes are given only for firm matches. Part of the rows lack a size; the others show once, few, many or a class for expanded clones.

v_gene: TRBV4-1; j_gene: TRBJ1-1; abundance: -; d_gene: TRBD1; CDR3nt: TGCGCCAGCAGCCAAGATCGGGGGACAGGGGTTAGTACTGAAGCTTTCTTT; CDR3aa: CASSQDRGTGVSTEAFF
v_gene: TRBV19; j_gene: TRBJ2-3; abundance: -; d_gene: TRBD1; CDR3nt: TGTGCCAGTAGTATGATCGGGACAGGGCGCACAGATACGCAGTATTTT; CDR3aa: CASSMIGTGRTDTQYF
v_gene: TRBV19; j_gene: TRBJ2-4; abundance: few; d_gene: -; CDR3nt: TGTGCCAGTGAAGCCGGGTCTAGCAGTACAAACATTCAGTACTTC; CDR3aa: CASEAGSSSTNIQYF
v_gene: TRBV27; j_gene: TRBJ2-7; abundance: -; d_gene: TRBD2; CDR3nt: TGTGCCAGCTACTCCCAAGGGGCGGGAGAGTTGTACGAGCAGTACTTC; CDR3aa: CASYSQGAGELYEQYF
v_gene: TRBV7-3; j_gene: TRBJ1-1; abundance: few; d_gene: TRBD1; CDR3nt: TGTGCCAGCAGCTTAGGGACAGCGAACACTGAAGCTTTCTTT; CDR3aa: CASSLGTANTEAFF
v_gene: TRBV29-1; j_gene: TRBJ1-1; abundance: -; d_gene: -; CDR3nt: TGCAGCGTTGAAGGGCCCGATTCATTCACTGAAGCTTTCTTT; CDR3aa: CSVEGPDSFTEAFF
v_gene: TRBV7-9; j_gene: TRBJ1-2; abundance: -; d_gene: TRBD1; CDR3nt: TGTGCCAGCAGTCCCGGGACAGCGGCATGGGGCTACACCTTC; CDR3aa: CASSPGTAAWGYTF
v_gene: TRBV9; j_gene: TRBJ2-2; abundance: -; d_gene: TRBD1; CDR3nt: TGTGCCAGCAGCGTATCCTACGGGACAGGGGTCACCGGGGAGCTGTTTTTT; CDR3aa: CASSVSYGTGVTGELFF
v_gene: TRBV28; j_gene: TRBJ1-3; abundance: -; d_gene: TRBD1; CDR3nt: TGTGCCAGCAGTGACCCCGGGACAGGGGGAAACACCATATATTTT; CDR3aa: CASSDPGTGGNTIYF
v_gene: TRBV2; j_gene: TRBJ1-1; abundance: -; d_gene: TRBD1; CDR3nt: TGTGCCAGCAGTGGCCTATCAGGGGGCACTGAAGCTTTCTTT; CDR3aa: CASSGLSGGTEAFF
v_gene: TRBV15; j_gene: TRBJ2-7; abundance: -; d_gene: -; CDR3nt: TGTGCCACCAGCAGCCGACCGGGATATCGACTGGACGAGCAGTACTTC; CDR3aa: CATSSRPGYRLDEQYF
v_gene: TRBV5-1; j_gene: TRBJ2-3; abundance: -; d_gene: TRBD2; CDR3nt: TGCGCCAGCAGCCGAGCGGGAGGCCCAGATACGCAGTATTTT; CDR3aa: CASSRAGGPDTQYF
v_gene: TRBV2; j_gene: TRBJ2-7; abundance: -; d_gene: TRBD2; CDR3nt: TGTGCCAGCACTAAGCGGGAGGTCTACGAGCAGTACTTC; CDR3aa: CASTKREVYEQYF
v_gene: TRBV9; j_gene: TRBJ1-2; abundance: few; d_gene: TRBD1; CDR3nt: TGTGCCAGCAGCCCCCAGGGGGGACAGGGATATGGCTACACCTTC; CDR3aa: CASSPQGGQGYGYTF
v_gene: TRBV28; j_gene: TRBJ2-7; abundance: once; d_gene: TRBD2; CDR3nt: TGTGCCAGCAGTTTATTTGGGACTAGCGGGTCCTACGAGCAGTACTTC; CDR3aa: CASSLFGTSGSYEQYF
v_gene: TRBV7-9; j_gene: TRBJ1-1; abundance: few; d_gene: TRBD1; CDR3nt: TGTGCCAGCAGCCCAGGACAGGGAGAAGCTTTCTTT; CDR3aa: CASSPGQGEAFF
v_gene: TRBV13; j_gene: TRBJ2-3; abundance: -; d_gene: -; CDR3nt: TGTGCCAGCAGCCTAGCACCGGGTCCCACAGATACGCAGTATTTT; CDR3aa: CASSLAPGPTDTQYF
v_gene: TRBV15; j_gene: TRBJ2-7; abundance: -; d_gene: -; CDR3nt: TGTGCCACCAGCATCAGGGGTTCCTACGAGCAGTACTTC; CDR3aa: CATSIRGSYEQYF
v_gene: TRBV5-1; j_gene: TRBJ2-7; abundance: -; d_gene: TRBD2; CDR3nt: TGCGCCAGCAGCTCTCTTTTGGGAGCTAGCGGGAGGGCTGTCGAGCAGTACTTC; CDR3aa: CASSSLLGASGRAVEQYF
v_gene: TRBV30; j_gene: TRBJ1-4; abundance: -; d_gene: -; CDR3nt: TGTGCCAGATCAGATGCAACTAATGAAAAACTGTTTTTT; CDR3aa: CARSDATNEKLFF
v_gene: TRBV21-1; j_gene: TRBJ2-2; abundance: -; d_gene: -; CDR3nt: TGTGCCAGCAGCAAAGAGGGGGGGGAGCTGTTTTTT; CDR3aa: CASSKEGGELFF
v_gene: TRBV2; j_gene: TRBJ2-3; abundance: few; d_gene: TRBD2; CDR3nt: TGTGCCAGCAGTTCTCGGGAGGGAGATACGCAGTATTTT; CDR3aa: CASSSREGDTQYF
v_gene: TRBV30; j_gene: TRBJ1-5; abundance: -; d_gene: -; CDR3nt: TGTGCCTGGAACACAATCGGGGGGGCCCAGCATTTT; CDR3aa: CAWNTIGGAQHF
v_gene: TRBV10-3; j_gene: TRBJ2-3; abundance: -; d_gene: TRBD1; CDR3nt: TGTGCCATCAGGCCCGGACAGGGGAGCACAGATACGCAGTATTTT; CDR3aa: CAIRPGQGSTDTQYF
v_gene: TRBV28; j_gene: TRBJ2-2; abundance: -; d_gene: -; CDR3nt: TGTGCCAGCAAATCTGACGGGAGTTCTACCGGGGAGCTGTTTTTT; CDR3aa: CASKSDGSSTGELFF
v_gene: TRBV2; j_gene: TRBJ2-7; abundance: -; d_gene: -; CDR3nt: TGTGCCAGCAACCAGGGTCCCTACGAGCAGTACTTC; CDR3aa: CASNQGPYEQYF
v_gene: TRBV6-6; j_gene: TRBJ2-7; abundance: -; d_gene: -; CDR3nt: TGTGCCAGCAGTGCAGGGCGGTCGTACGAGCAGTACTTC; CDR3aa: CASSAGRSYEQYF
v_gene: TRBV28; j_gene: TRBJ1-1; abundance: -; d_gene: TRBD1; CDR3nt: TGTGCCAGCAGTTGGGACAGGGTGAGGACTGAAGCTTTCTTT; CDR3aa: CASSWDRVRTEAFF
v_gene: TRBV6-5; j_gene: TRBJ2-7; abundance: -; d_gene: TRBD2; CDR3nt: TGTGCCAGCAGTTATACTAGCGGAGATTCTTACGAGCAGTACTTC; CDR3aa: CASSYTSGDSYEQYF